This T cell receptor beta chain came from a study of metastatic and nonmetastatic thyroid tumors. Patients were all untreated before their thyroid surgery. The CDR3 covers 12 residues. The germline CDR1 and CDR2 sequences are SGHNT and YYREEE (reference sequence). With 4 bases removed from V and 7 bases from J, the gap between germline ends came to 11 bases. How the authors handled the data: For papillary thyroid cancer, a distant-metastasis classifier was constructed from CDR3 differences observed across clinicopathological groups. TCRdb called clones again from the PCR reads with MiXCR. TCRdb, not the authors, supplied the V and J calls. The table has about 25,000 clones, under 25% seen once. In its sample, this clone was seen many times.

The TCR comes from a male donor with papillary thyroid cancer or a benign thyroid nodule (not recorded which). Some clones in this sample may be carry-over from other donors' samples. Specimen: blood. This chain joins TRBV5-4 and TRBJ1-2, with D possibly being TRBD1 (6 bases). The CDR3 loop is CASSPGQSGYTF. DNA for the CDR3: TGTGCCAGCAGCCCCGGACAGAGTGGCTACACCTTC.